The clone carrying this TCR beta chain has only a few counts. Its specificity is not known. TCRdb re-analysed the 5' RACE reads in MiXCR, keeping a single row per CDR3 protein. The table lists roughly 190,000 distinct CDR3 sequences, 10% to 15% of them singletons. The sample originates from a study of CD8 T cells in ankylosing spondylitis. Study-wide points: Disease-linked clones displayed a CD8+ phenotype and appeared relatively rarely in peripheral blood.

The germline CDR1 and CDR2 sequences are SGHAT and FQNNGV. The CDR3 length is 14 residues. V was cut by 1 base and J by 4 bases, with 11 bases left in between. The sequence came from a male donor with ankylosing spondylitis or in good health (not recorded which). The sample taken for sequencing was blood, either unsorted or a sorted T cell fraction (not recorded which). The gene calls are TRBV11-2 and TRBJ2-7; the D is unclear. The CDR3 reads CASSLGSSAYEQYF. Here the CDR3 DNA reads TGTGCCAGCAGCTTAGGGAGTTCGGCATACGAGCAGTACTTC.